These 25 T cell receptor beta chains were all obtained from the same sample, sequenced in a study of T cell changes during pregnancy in multiple sclerosis. Only in-frame clones appear in the TCRdb table, and some are missing; sequencing was by immunoSEQ multiplex PCR. The data show approximately 94,000 clones, over 80% seen once. This sample comprised peripheral blood, obtained after pregnancy. These receptors were taken from a female donor with multiple sclerosis, enrolled in a pregnancy study.

This chain connects TRBV7-2 to TRBJ1-6; TRBD1 matches 7 bases. V dropped 4 bases and J dropped 3; count of bases not matched to a gene: 6. The CDR3 runs to 16 residues. The germline V gene encodes CDR1 SGHTA and CDR2 FQGNSA. The CDR3 protein is CASSSGQTFYNSPLHF. The CDR3, as DNA: TGTGCCAGCAGCTCGGGACAGACTTTCTATAATTCACCCCTCCACTTT. The full variable domain, rest sourced from reference TRBV7-2 and TRBJ1-6, is GAGVSQSPSNKVTEKGKDVELRCDPISGHTALYWYRQSLGQGLEFLIYFQGNSAPDKSGLPSDRFSAERTGGSVSTLTIQRTQQEDSAVYLCASSSGQTFYNSPLHFGNGTRLTVT.

Points on this clone: At one end, the junction sequence differs from germline, possibly due to a read error. This chain links TRBV7-9 with TRBJ2-1, with 7 bases aligning to TRBD2. Germline CDR1 and CDR2: SEHNR and FQNEAQ (reference sequence). The CDR3 is made up of 16 amino acids. The CDR3 DNA is TGTGCCAGCAGCTTCATTAGACTAGCCTCCCACAATGAGCAGTTCTTC. The encoded protein is CASSFIRLASHNEQFF.

In this sample, this clone turned up once. The chain recombines TRBV5-5 with TRBJ2-5, with 7 positions matching TRBD2. CDR3 length equals 14 residues. Germline CDR1 reads SGHKS; CDR2 reads YYEKEE (reference sequence). V was clipped by 0 bases and J by 5 bases; unmatched bases: 4. CDR3 sequence reads: CASSLGGSRETQYF. CDR3 coding DNA: TGTGCCAGCAGCTTGGGCGGGAGTAGGGAGACCCAGTACTTC.

This sequence joins TRBV19 and TRBJ1-3, with 12 bases aligning to TRBD1. The CDR3 consists of 15 residues. V was clipped by 7 bases and J by 7 bases; unmatched bases: 8. Looked up from germline, CDR1 is LNHDA and CDR2 is SQIVND (reference sequence). The CDR3 bases are TGTGCCAGTAACCGGGGGACAGGGGGCGAGAACACCATATATTTT. Translating gives CASNRGTGGENTIYF.

V gene TRBV4-1 combines with J gene TRBJ1-5; D remains ambiguous. V was clipped by 1 base and J by 0 bases, with 7 bases between them. Germline CDR1 and CDR2: MGHRA and YSYEKL. CDR3 size: 15 residues. The CDR3 sequence: CASSQVGDSNQPQHF. CDR3 DNA sequence: TGCGCCAGCAGCCAAGTGGGAGATAGCAATCAGCCCCAGCATTTT.

This chain joins TRBV11-2 and TRBJ2-2; 9 bases are a match to TRBD1. Germline V CDR1 and CDR2: SGHAT, FQNNGV. There are 16 residues in the CDR3. The V and J ends lost 4 bases and 4 bases, in that order; junction bases with no gene match: 7. CDR3 amino acids: CASSSRTGVGTGELFF. CDR3 nucleotide sequence: TGTGCCAGCAGCTCCCGGACAGGGGTGGGCACCGGGGAGCTGTTTTTT. Full variable domain (rest looked up from reference TRBV11-2 and TRBJ2-2): EAGVAQSPRYKIIEKRQSVAFWCNPISGHATLYWYQQILGQGPKLLIQFQNNGVVDDSQLPKDRFSAERLKGVDSTLKIQPAKLEDSAVYLCASSSRTGVGTGELFFGEGSRLTVL.

The chain recombines TRBV28 with TRBJ1-1; a possible D gene is TRBD1 (6 bases). V dropped 5 bases and J dropped 8 bases, with 18 bases sitting between them. This CDR3 spans 14 amino acids. Germline CDR1 is MDHEN and CDR2 is SYDVKM. CDR3 sequence: CASSPTGIQGEAFF. DNA for the CDR3: TGTGCCAGCAGTCCTACAGGGATTCAGGGAGAAGCTTTCTTT.

V is TRBV9 and J is TRBJ1-4, with 8 nucleotides matching TRBD1. Per the germline V gene, CDR1 is SGDLS and CDR2 is YYNGEE. J gave up 5 bases and V 5 bases, and 8 bases lay outside the gene matches. The CDR3 extends over 15 amino acids. As DNA, the CDR3 is TGTGCCAGCAGTCGGGACAGGAGCGGGAATGAAAAACTGTTTTTT. Translating gives CASSRDRSGNEKLFF.

V and J are TRBV19 and TRBJ1-1, with D hard to call. The V gene's germline CDR1 is LNHDA and CDR2 SQIVND (reference sequence). V lost 7 bases, J lost 8 bases, and 11 bases lay in between. The CDR3 length is 11 residues. CDR3: CASTGVLEAFF. The CDR3 DNA is TGTGCCAGTACCGGGGTCCTGGAAGCTTTCTTT.

The rearrangement links TRBV19 to TRBJ2-1; D gene uncertain. Germline values: CDR1 LNHDA, CDR2 SQIVND (reference sequence). V gave up 5 bases and J gave up 7 bases, with 18 bases separating them. This CDR3 has 15 residues. CDR3 DNA: TGTGCCAGTAGTCCCACAATAATCGAATGGAATGAGCAGTTCTTC. This gives the protein CASSPTIIEWNEQFF.

The rearrangement links TRBV6-5 to TRBJ2-2, with D maybe TRBD1 (6 bases). The germline V gene has CDR1 MNHEY and CDR2 SVGAGI. The CDR3 is made up of 13 amino acids. V was clipped by 5 bases and J by 6 bases, with 10 bases between them. CDR3 nucleotides: TGTGCCAGCAGTCGACAGGAGTCCGGGGAGCTGTTTTTT. Amino acid sequence: CASSRQESGELFF.

The chain recombines TRBV27 with TRBJ2-2; 8 nucleotides agree with TRBD1. Losses at the gene ends were 6 bases for V and 6 bases for J; bases not matched to a gene: 9. The CDR3 has 15 residues. The germline gives CDR1 MNHEY, CDR2 SMNVEV (reference sequence). The CDR3, as DNA: TGTGCCAGCAGGCCCAGACAGGGGCTTGCCGGGGAGCTGTTTTTT. Translation: CASRPRQGLAGELFF.

V usage is TRBV5-1 and J usage is TRBJ2-6; 10 bases map to TRBD1. The CDR3 length is 18 residues. The V gene end was trimmed by 1 base and the J gene end by 4 bases; junction bases not matched to a gene: 8. CDR1 and CDR2 from the germline V gene are SGHRS and YFSETQ. Here the CDR3 reads CASSLPGTGDAGANVLTF. The DNA for the CDR3 is TGCGCCAGCAGCTTGCCCGGGACAGGGGACGCCGGGGCCAACGTCCTGACTTTC.

The V and J genes are TRBV21-1 and TRBJ2-7; TRBD1 is the table's D call and was not checked against the DNA. TRBV21-1 is an annotated pseudogene. This CDR3 has 15 amino acids. In DNA, the CDR3 is TGTGCCAGCAGCAAGAGACAGGGATTCTCCTACGAGCAGTACTTC. Translated, it gives CASSKRQGFSYEQYF.

The gene calls are TRBV6-1 and TRBJ2-5; possibly TRBD1 for D (7 bases). V shed 4 bases and J shed 2 bases, with 14 bases lying between them. Germline assignment: CDR1 MNHNS and CDR2 SASEGT. The CDR3 sequence is 15 residues long. CDR3 in amino acids: CASSVRGVVQETQYF. CDR3 sequence (DNA): TGTGCCAGCAGTGTCAGGGGGGTGGTACAAGAGACCCAGTACTTC.

This sequence joins TRBV30 and TRBJ1-6, with D tentatively TRBD1 (6 bases). The CDR3 spans 15 residues. V lost 2 bases and J lost 7, with 15 bases in between. Per germline, CDR1 GTSNPN and CDR2 SVGIG (reference sequence). The CDR3 DNA sequence: TGTGCCTGGAGTCCAGGGCAGGGGCCAAATTCACCCCTCCACTTT. It encodes CAWSPGQGPNSPLHF.

The chain joins TRBV29-1 to TRBJ2-3; 8 bases line up with TRBD2. The CDR3 is made up of 16 amino acids. V trimming: 0 bases; J trimming: 2 bases; junction bases outside the gene matches: 7. Germline assignment: CDR1 SQVTM and CDR2 ANQGSEA. The CDR3, as DNA: TGCAGCGTTGAAGATCCTCAGCGGGGGATCACAGATACGCAGTATTTT. Its protein product is CSVEDPQRGITDTQYF.

The table lists this clone with a few counts. The chain carries TRBV27 and TRBJ2-1, with 9 bases matching TRBD2. CDR3 length: 16 residues. Trimming removed 0 bases from V and 5 bases from J; junction bases left unmatched: 5. The germline V gene encodes CDR1 MNHEY and CDR2 SMNVEV (reference sequence). As DNA, the CDR3 is TGTGCCAGCAGTTTATCCCGACTAGCGGAAAACAATGAGCAGTTCTTC. As protein: CASSLSRLAENNEQFF.

This clone was picked up a small number of times. The chain carries TRBV2 and TRBJ2-5; no firm D call. Germline values: CDR1 SNHLY, CDR2 FYNNEI. Trimming removed 4 bases from V and 5 bases from J, with 5 bases in between. The CDR3 contains 11 residues. The CDR3 reads CASSGEETQYF. The CDR3 region has the DNA TGTGCCAGCAGTGGCGAGGAGACCCAGTACTTC.

The chain joins TRBV5-3 to TRBJ2-7; 8 nucleotides line up with TRBD1. TRBV5-3 is identified as an open reading frame with a role that is uncertain. The CDR3 has 18 residues. V was clipped by 0 bases and J by 1 base; unmatched bases: 12. CDR3 DNA: TGTGCCAGAAGCTTGGGCCGGAGCCGGGGACAGGCTTCCTACGAGCAGTACTTC. It translates to CARSLGRSRGQASYEQYF.

V is TRBV2 and J is TRBJ2-7; no definite D call. Germline V CDR1 and CDR2: SNHLY, FYNNEI. Trimming cost V 4 bases and J 4 bases, with 11 bases left between them. The length of the CDR3 is 13 residues. The DNA of the CDR3 is TGTGCCAGCAGTGGTCCCACAAATTACGAGCAGTACTTC. Its translation is CASSGPTNYEQYF.

This chain uses TRBV4-1 with TRBJ2-7, with 8 bases aligning to TRBD2. The CDR3 consists of 13 residues. Germline V gene data show CDR1 as MGHRA and CDR2 as YSYEKL. V dropped 6 bases and J dropped 4; count of bases not matched to a gene: 5. DNA of the CDR3: TGCGCCAGCAGGGGGGGGACTAGTTACGAGCAGTACTTC. It is translated as CASRGGTSYEQYF.

This chain joins TRBV9 and TRBJ1-2, with D perhaps matching TRBD1 (5 bases). This CDR3 contains 13 residues. Germline loops: CDR1 SGDLS, CDR2 YYNGEE. V dropped 2 bases and J dropped 6 bases, with 11 bases sitting between them. The CDR3 protein is CASSVQGRHGYTF. CDR3 DNA sequence: TGTGCCAGCAGCGTCCAGGGTCGGCATGGCTACACCTTC. Complete variable domain (other parts from reference TRBV9 and TRBJ1-2): DSGVTQTPKHLITATGQRVTLRCSPRSGDLSVYWYQQSLDQGLQFLIQYYNGEERAKGNILERFSAQQFPDLHSELNLSSLELGDSALYFCASSVQGRHGYTFGSGTRLTVV.

The CDR3 DNA reads TGTGCCAGCAGCTACAGGGCAGTGAATTCACCCCTCCACTTT. It codes for CASSYRAVNSPLHF. The V gene is TRBV11-2, the J gene TRBJ1-6; maybe TRBD1 (6 bases). This CDR3 spans 14 amino acids. Trimming removed 4 bases at V and 7 bases at J, with 11 bases between. CDR1 and CDR2 (germline): SGHAT, FQNNGV.

The V call is TRBV7-2, the J call TRBJ2-5, with 9 bases aligning to TRBD2. After removal of 3 bases from V and 2 bases from J, the junction contained 4 bases not matched to a gene. CDR1 is SGHTA and CDR2 is FQGNSA in the germline V gene. The CDR3 has 15 amino acids. Here the CDR3 reads CASSFSGSLQETQYF. Written as DNA, the CDR3 is TGTGCCAGCAGCTTTAGCGGGAGCCTTCAAGAGACCCAGTACTTC.